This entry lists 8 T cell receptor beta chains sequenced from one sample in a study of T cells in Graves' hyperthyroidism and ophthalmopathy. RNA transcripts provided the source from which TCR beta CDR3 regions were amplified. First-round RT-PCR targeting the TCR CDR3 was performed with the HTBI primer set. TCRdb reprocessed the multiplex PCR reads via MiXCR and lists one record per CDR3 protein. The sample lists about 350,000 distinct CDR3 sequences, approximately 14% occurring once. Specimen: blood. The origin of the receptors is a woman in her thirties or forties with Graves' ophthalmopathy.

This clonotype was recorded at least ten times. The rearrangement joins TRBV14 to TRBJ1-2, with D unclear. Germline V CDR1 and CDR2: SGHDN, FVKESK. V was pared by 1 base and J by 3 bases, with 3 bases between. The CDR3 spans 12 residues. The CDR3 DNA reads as TGTGCCAGCAGCCAAGGACACTATGGCTACACCTTC. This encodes CASSQGHYGYTF. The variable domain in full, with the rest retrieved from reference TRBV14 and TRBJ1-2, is EAGVTQFPSHSVIEKGQTVTLRCDPISGHDNLYWYRRVMGKEIKFLLHFVKESKQDESGMPNNRFLAERTGGTYSTLKVQPAELEDSGVYFCASSQGHYGYTFGSGTRLTVV.

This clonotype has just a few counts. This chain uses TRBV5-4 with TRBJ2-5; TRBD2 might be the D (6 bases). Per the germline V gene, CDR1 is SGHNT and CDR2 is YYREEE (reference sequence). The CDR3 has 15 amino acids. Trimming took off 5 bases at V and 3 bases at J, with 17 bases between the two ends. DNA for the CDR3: TGTGCCAGCAGTGACGGACCGGGAGTCGAAGAGACCCAGTACTTC. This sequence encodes CASSDGPGVEETQYF.

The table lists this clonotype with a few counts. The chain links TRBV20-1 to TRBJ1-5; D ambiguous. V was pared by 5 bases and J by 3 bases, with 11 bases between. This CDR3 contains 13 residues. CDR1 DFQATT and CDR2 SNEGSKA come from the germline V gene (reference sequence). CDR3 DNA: TGCAGTGCTGGCGGGCGGATCAATCAGCCCCAGCATTTT. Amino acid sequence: CSAGGRINQPQHF.

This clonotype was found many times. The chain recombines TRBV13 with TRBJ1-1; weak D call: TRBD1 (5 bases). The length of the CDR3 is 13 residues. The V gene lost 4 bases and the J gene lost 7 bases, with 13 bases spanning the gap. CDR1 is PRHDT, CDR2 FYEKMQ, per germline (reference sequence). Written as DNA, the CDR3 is TGTGCCAGCAGCTCCGGGGGGGTTGATGAAGCTTTCTTT. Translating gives CASSSGGVDEAFF.

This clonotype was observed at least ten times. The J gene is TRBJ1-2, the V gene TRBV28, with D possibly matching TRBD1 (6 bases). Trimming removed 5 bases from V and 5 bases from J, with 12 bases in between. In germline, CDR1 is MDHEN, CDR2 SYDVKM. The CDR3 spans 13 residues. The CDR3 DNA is TGTGCCAGCAGTCCTGGGACAACGTATGGCTACACCTTC. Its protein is CASSPGTTYGYTF.

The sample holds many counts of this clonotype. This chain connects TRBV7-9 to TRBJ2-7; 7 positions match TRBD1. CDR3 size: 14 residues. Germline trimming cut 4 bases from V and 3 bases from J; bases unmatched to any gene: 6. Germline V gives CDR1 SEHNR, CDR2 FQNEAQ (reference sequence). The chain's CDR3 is CASSSRDSHYEQYF. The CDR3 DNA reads TGTGCCAGCAGCTCCCGGGACAGCCACTACGAGCAGTACTTC.

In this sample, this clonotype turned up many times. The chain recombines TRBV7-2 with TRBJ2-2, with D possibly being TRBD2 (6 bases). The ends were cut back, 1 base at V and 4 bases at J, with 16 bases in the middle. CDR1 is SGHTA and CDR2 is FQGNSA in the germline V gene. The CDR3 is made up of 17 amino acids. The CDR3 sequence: CASSLGRGARTTGELFF. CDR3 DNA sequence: TGTGCCAGCAGCTTAGGTCGCGGGGCACGTACCACCGGGGAGCTGTTTTTT.

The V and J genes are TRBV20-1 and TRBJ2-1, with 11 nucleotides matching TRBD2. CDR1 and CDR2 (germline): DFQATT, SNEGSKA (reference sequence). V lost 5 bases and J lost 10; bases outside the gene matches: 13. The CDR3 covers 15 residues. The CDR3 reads CSALHFSGRAWEQFF. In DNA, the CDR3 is TGCAGTGCTCTTCACTTTAGCGGGAGGGCCTGGGAGCAGTTCTTC.